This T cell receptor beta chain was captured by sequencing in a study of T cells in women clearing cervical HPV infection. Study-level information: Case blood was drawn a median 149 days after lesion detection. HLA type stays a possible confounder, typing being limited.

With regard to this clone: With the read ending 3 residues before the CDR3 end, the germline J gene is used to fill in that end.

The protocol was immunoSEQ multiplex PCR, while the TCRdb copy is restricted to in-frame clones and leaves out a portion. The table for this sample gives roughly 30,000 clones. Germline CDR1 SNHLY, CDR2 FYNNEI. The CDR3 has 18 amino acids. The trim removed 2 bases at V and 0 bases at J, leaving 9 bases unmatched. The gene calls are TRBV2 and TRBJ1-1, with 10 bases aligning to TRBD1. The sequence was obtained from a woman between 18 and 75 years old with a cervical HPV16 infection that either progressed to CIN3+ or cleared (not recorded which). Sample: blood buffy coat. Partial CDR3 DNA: TGTGCCAGCAGTGAACCCCGGGACAGGGGAGACATGAACACTGAA. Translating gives CASSEPRDRGDMNTE. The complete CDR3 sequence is CASSEPRDRGDMNTEAFF.